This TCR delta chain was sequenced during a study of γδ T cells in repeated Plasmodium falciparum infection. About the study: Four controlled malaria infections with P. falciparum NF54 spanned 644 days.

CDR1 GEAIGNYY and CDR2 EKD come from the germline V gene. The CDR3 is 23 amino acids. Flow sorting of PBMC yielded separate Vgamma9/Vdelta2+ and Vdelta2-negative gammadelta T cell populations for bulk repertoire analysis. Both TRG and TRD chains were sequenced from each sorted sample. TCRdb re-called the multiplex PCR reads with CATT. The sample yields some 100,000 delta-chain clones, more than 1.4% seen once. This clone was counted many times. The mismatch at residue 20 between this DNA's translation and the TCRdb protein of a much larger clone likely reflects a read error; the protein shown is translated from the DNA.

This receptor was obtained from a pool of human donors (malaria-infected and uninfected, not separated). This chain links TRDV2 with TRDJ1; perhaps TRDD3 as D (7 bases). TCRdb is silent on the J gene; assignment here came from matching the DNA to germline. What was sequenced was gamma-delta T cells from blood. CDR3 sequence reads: CACDTIDSSWKTGDVTATDELIF. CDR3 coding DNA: TGTGCCTGTGACACCATTGACTCTTCCTGGAAGACTGGGGATGTTACGGCGACCGATGAACTCATCTTT.